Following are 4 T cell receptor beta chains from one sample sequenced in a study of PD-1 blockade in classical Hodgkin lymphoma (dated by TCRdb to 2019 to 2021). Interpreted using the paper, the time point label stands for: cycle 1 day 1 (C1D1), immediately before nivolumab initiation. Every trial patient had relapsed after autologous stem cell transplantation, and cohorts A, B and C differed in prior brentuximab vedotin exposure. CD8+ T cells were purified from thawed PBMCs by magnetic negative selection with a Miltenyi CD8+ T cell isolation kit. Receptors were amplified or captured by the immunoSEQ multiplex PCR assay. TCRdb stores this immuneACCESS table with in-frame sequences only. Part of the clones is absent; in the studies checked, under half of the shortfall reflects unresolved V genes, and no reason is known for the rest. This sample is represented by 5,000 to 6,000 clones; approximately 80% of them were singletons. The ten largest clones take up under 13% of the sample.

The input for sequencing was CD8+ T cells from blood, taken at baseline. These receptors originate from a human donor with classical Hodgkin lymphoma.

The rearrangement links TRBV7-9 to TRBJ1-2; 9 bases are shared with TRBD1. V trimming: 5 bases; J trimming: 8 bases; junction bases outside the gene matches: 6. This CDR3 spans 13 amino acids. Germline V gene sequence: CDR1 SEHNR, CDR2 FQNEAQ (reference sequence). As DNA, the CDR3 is TGTGCCAGCAGCCCGGGACAGGGAGGGGGCTACACCTTC. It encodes CASSPGQGGGYTF. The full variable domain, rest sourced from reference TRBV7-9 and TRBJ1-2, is DTGVSQNPRHKITKRGQNVTFRCDPISEHNRLYWYRQTLGQGPEFLTYFQNEAQLEKSRLLSDRFSAERPKGSFSTLEIQRTEQGDSAMYLCASSPGQGGGYTFGSGTRLTVV.

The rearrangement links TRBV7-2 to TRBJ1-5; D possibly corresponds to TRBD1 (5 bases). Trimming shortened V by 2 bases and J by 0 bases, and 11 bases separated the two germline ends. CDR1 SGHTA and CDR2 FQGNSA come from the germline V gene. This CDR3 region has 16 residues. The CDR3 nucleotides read TGTGCCAGCAGCTTAACGGGGCCTTATAGCAATCAGCCCCAGCATTTT. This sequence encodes CASSLTGPYSNQPQHF.

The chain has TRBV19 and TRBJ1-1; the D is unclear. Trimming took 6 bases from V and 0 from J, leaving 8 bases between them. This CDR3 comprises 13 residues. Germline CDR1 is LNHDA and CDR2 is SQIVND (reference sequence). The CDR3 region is CASRAGMNTEAFF. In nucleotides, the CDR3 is TGTGCCAGTAGGGCGGGGATGAACACTGAAGCTTTCTTT.

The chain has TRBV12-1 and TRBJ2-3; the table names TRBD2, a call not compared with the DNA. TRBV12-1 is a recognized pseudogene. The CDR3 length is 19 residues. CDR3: CASSLCPRGRPGTRDTQYF. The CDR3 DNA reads TGTGCCAGCAGCTTGTGCCCACGCGGACGGCCCGGGACTCGGGATACGCAGTATTTT.